The rows below give T cell receptor beta chains drawn from one sample of a study of T-cell memory formation after mild COVID-19. TCRdb reanalysed the 5' RACE reads using MiXCR and keeps one entry per CDR3 protein. The table lists about 560,000 distinct CDR3 sequences, about 18% of them singletons. What was sequenced was PBMCs or a T cell subset sorted from them (not recorded which). All receptors come from an adult woman who had mild COVID-19 (a few samples of this study predate the infection). Cell type and time point are not known. Both conserved end residues are part of each CDR3. The D gene is left open where the match is weak. Clone size is stated in some rows and not others, as once, few, many or a class when expanded.

d_call: TRBD1; j_call: TRBJ1-2; v_call: TRBV29-1; clone_size: NA; cdr3_aa: CSASRTGSKSNYGYTF; cdr3_nt: TGCAGCGCCTCTCGGACAGGGAGCAAATCAAACTATGGCTACACCTTC
d_call: TRBD1; j_call: TRBJ2-5; v_call: TRBV19; clone_size: few; cdr3_aa: CASSMKTGGQETQYF; cdr3_nt: TGTGCCAGTAGTATGAAGACAGGGGGACAAGAGACCCAGTACTTC
d_call: TRBD1; j_call: TRBJ2-5; v_call: TRBV7-2; clone_size: many; cdr3_aa: CASGQGAQYF; cdr3_nt: TGTGCCAGCGGGCAGGGGGCCCAGTACTTC
d_call: NA; j_call: TRBJ1-3; v_call: TRBV7-3; clone_size: once; cdr3_aa: CASSLGVGTGNTIYF; cdr3_nt: TGTGCCAGCAGCTTGGGGGTGGGGACTGGAAACACCATATATTTT
d_call: TRBD2; j_call: TRBJ2-3; v_call: TRBV4-2; clone_size: NA; cdr3_aa: CASSQGGLAGDTQYF; cdr3_nt: TGTGCCAGCAGCCAAGGGGGACTAGCGGGAGATACGCAGTATTTT
d_call: NA; j_call: TRBJ1-6; v_call: TRBV5-1; clone_size: few; cdr3_aa: CASSLEGKNSPLHF; cdr3_nt: TGCGCCAGCAGCTTGGAGGGTAAGAATTCACCCCTCCACTTT
d_call: TRBD2; j_call: TRBJ2-5; v_call: TRBV4-2; clone_size: few; cdr3_aa: CASSLALAEKETQYF; cdr3_nt: TGTGCCAGCAGCCTCGCTCTAGCGGAGAAAGAGACCCAGTACTTC
d_call: TRBD2; j_call: TRBJ2-7; v_call: TRBV5-1; clone_size: NA; cdr3_aa: CASSLSGGPTYEQYF; cdr3_nt: TGCGCCAGCAGCCTTAGCGGGGGCCCGACCTACGAGCAGTACTTC
d_call: TRBD1; j_call: TRBJ2-7; v_call: TRBV7-6; clone_size: few; cdr3_aa: CASSSSSRQGTHEQYF; cdr3_nt: TGTGCCAGCAGCTCCAGCAGCCGACAGGGTACGCACGAGCAGTACTTC
d_call: NA; j_call: TRBJ1-2; v_call: TRBV20-1; clone_size: NA; cdr3_aa: CSARWGRGYTF; cdr3_nt: TGCAGTGCTAGATGGGGTCGTGGCTACACCTTC
d_call: NA; j_call: TRBJ2-4; v_call: TRBV7-9; clone_size: NA; cdr3_aa: CASSFQSSGVMNF; cdr3_nt: TGTGCCAGCAGCTTTCAGAGTAGTGGTGTGATGAACTTC
d_call: TRBD1; j_call: TRBJ2-3; v_call: TRBV24-1; clone_size: NA; cdr3_aa: CATSDGADRGPDTQYF; cdr3_nt: TGTGCCACCAGTGATGGGGCGGACAGGGGGCCAGATACGCAGTATTTT
d_call: TRBD1; j_call: TRBJ2-1; v_call: TRBV19; clone_size: NA; cdr3_aa: CASSTDRGHNEQFF; cdr3_nt: TGTGCCAGTAGTACGGACAGGGGGCACAATGAGCAGTTCTTC
d_call: NA; j_call: TRBJ2-7; v_call: TRBV5-1; clone_size: few; cdr3_aa: CASSLDSPNEQYF; cdr3_nt: TGCGCCAGCAGCTTGGACTCCCCTAACGAGCAGTACTTC
d_call: NA; j_call: TRBJ1-2; v_call: TRBV29-1; clone_size: few; cdr3_aa: CSVDQPRDTPYGYTF; cdr3_nt: TGCAGCGTTGACCAACCGAGGGACACCCCATATGGCTACACCTTC
d_call: TRBD1; j_call: TRBJ1-1; v_call: TRBV7-8; clone_size: few; cdr3_aa: CASSSRDSEGNTEAFF; cdr3_nt: TGTGCCAGCAGCTCCAGGGACAGCGAGGGGAACACTGAAGCTTTCTTT
d_call: TRBD2; j_call: TRBJ2-5; v_call: TRBV6-5; clone_size: NA; cdr3_aa: CASSRLAGGPGETQYF; cdr3_nt: TGTGCCAGCAGTCGACTAGCGGGAGGGCCTGGGGAGACCCAGTACTTC
d_call: NA; j_call: TRBJ2-1; v_call: TRBV24-1; clone_size: NA; cdr3_aa: CATSDHRDFLYNEQFF; cdr3_nt: TGTGCCACCAGTGATCACCGGGACTTCTTGTACAATGAGCAGTTCTTC
d_call: TRBD2; j_call: TRBJ2-1; v_call: TRBV5-1; clone_size: few; cdr3_aa: CASSSLIAGGYNEQFF; cdr3_nt: TGCGCCAGCAGCTCCCTTATAGCGGGAGGCTACAATGAGCAGTTCTTC
d_call: TRBD1; j_call: TRBJ2-3; v_call: TRBV18; clone_size: few; cdr3_aa: CASSPLRQGGDTQYF; cdr3_nt: TGTGCCAGCTCACCTTTACGACAGGGCGGAGATACGCAGTATTTT
d_call: NA; j_call: TRBJ1-1; v_call: TRBV12-3/TRBV12-4; clone_size: NA; cdr3_aa: CASSFYRQSGMNTEAFF; cdr3_nt: TGTGCCAGCAGTTTTTACCGACAGTCGGGAATGAACACTGAAGCTTTCTTT
d_call: NA; j_call: TRBJ1-5; v_call: TRBV3-1; clone_size: few; cdr3_aa: CASSHSGQGRLTQHF; cdr3_nt: TGTGCCAGCAGCCATTCAGGCCAGGGGCGCTTGACCCAGCATTTT
d_call: TRBD2; j_call: TRBJ2-6; v_call: TRBV5-1; clone_size: NA; cdr3_aa: CASSLVGGTRFSGANVLTF; cdr3_nt: TGCGCCAGCAGCTTGGTGGGAGGGACGAGATTCTCTGGGGCCAACGTCCTGACTTTC
d_call: TRBD2; j_call: TRBJ2-1; v_call: TRBV9; clone_size: NA; cdr3_aa: CASSFRTSGTTHEQFF; cdr3_nt: TGTGCCAGCAGCTTCCGGACTAGCGGGACAACCCATGAGCAGTTCTTC
d_call: NA; j_call: TRBJ1-5; v_call: TRBV7-2; clone_size: NA; cdr3_aa: CASSLDDIQPQHF; cdr3_nt: TGTGCCAGCAGCTTAGACGATATCCAACCCCAGCATTTT
d_call: NA; j_call: TRBJ2-5; v_call: TRBV29-1; clone_size: NA; cdr3_aa: CSVLGVGVQETQYF; cdr3_nt: TGCAGCGTCCTAGGGGTAGGGGTCCAAGAGACCCAGTACTTC
d_call: TRBD2; j_call: TRBJ2-1; v_call: TRBV29-1; clone_size: NA; cdr3_aa: CSVVAGGDNEQFF; cdr3_nt: TGCAGCGTTGTAGCGGGGGGGGACAATGAGCAGTTCTTC
d_call: NA; j_call: TRBJ1-2; v_call: TRBV29-1; clone_size: NA; cdr3_aa: CSVGPGGEYGYTF; cdr3_nt: TGCAGCGTTGGCCCGGGCGGGGAATATGGCTACACCTTC
d_call: NA; j_call: TRBJ2-1; v_call: TRBV4-1; clone_size: NA; cdr3_aa: CASSHVADEQFF; cdr3_nt: TGCGCCAGCAGCCATGTAGCCGATGAGCAGTTCTTC
d_call: NA; j_call: TRBJ2-3; v_call: TRBV7-2; clone_size: few; cdr3_aa: CASSLSPWEVGPTDTQYF; cdr3_nt: TGTGCCAGCAGCTTATCACCCTGGGAGGTAGGACCCACAGATACGCAGTATTTT
d_call: TRBD2; j_call: TRBJ2-1; v_call: TRBV20-1; clone_size: NA; cdr3_aa: CSAMGLEARNEQFF; cdr3_nt: TGCAGTGCTATGGGACTAGAAGCCCGCAATGAGCAGTTCTTC
d_call: NA; j_call: TRBJ1-2; v_call: TRBV5-1; clone_size: NA; cdr3_aa: CASSPGGGRGYGYTF; cdr3_nt: TGCGCCAGCAGCCCGGGTGGGGGGCGCGGCTATGGCTACACCTTC
d_call: TRBD2; j_call: TRBJ2-5; v_call: TRBV19; clone_size: few; cdr3_aa: CASSASGGGKETQYF; cdr3_nt: TGTGCCAGTAGTGCGTCGGGGGGTGGAAAAGAGACCCAGTACTTC
d_call: NA; j_call: TRBJ2-7; v_call: TRBV7-2; clone_size: NA; cdr3_aa: CASSLGAQPMVTYEQYF; cdr3_nt: TGTGCCAGCAGCTTAGGAGCTCAACCAATGGTCACCTACGAGCAGTACTTC
d_call: TRBD2; j_call: TRBJ2-4; v_call: TRBV6-2/TRBV6-3; clone_size: NA; cdr3_aa: CASKPGLAVHIQYF; cdr3_nt: TGTGCCAGCAAACCGGGACTAGCGGTTCACATTCAGTACTTC
d_call: NA; j_call: TRBJ2-7; v_call: TRBV5-1; clone_size: few; cdr3_aa: CASSLVGGDRYEQYF; cdr3_nt: TGCGCCAGCAGCTTGGTAGGGGGGGACCGTTACGAGCAGTACTTC
d_call: NA; j_call: TRBJ1-5; v_call: TRBV7-6; clone_size: few; cdr3_aa: CASSSGRERPQHF; cdr3_nt: TGTGCCAGCAGCAGTGGCCGAGAGAGGCCCCAGCATTTT
d_call: TRBD1; j_call: TRBJ1-1; v_call: TRBV12-3/TRBV12-4; clone_size: NA; cdr3_aa: CASSLAGGAEGTEAFF; cdr3_nt: TGTGCCAGCAGTTTAGCAGGGGGCGCAGAAGGGACTGAAGCTTTCTTT
d_call: NA; j_call: TRBJ1-1; v_call: TRBV12-3/TRBV12-4; clone_size: NA; cdr3_aa: CASGPLGNTEAFF; cdr3_nt: TGTGCCAGCGGACCCTTAGGGAACACTGAAGCTTTCTTT
d_call: NA; j_call: TRBJ1-1; v_call: TRBV6-5; clone_size: NA; cdr3_aa: CASSTGTPNTEAFF; cdr3_nt: TGTGCCAGCAGTACCGGGACCCCGAACACTGAAGCTTTCTTT
d_call: NA; j_call: TRBJ2-7; v_call: TRBV9; clone_size: NA; cdr3_aa: CASSVVGTEQYF; cdr3_nt: TGTGCCAGCAGCGTAGTGGGGACCGAGCAGTACTTC
d_call: NA; j_call: TRBJ1-1; v_call: TRBV5-4; clone_size: NA; cdr3_aa: CASSLDLGQLNTEAFF; cdr3_nt: TGTGCCAGCAGCTTGGATTTAGGACAGCTGAACACTGAAGCTTTCTTT
d_call: NA; j_call: TRBJ2-5; v_call: TRBV20-1; clone_size: many; cdr3_aa: CSASGVGQGQETQYF; cdr3_nt: TGCAGTGCTAGCGGCGTCGGCCAGGGGCAAGAGACCCAGTACTTC
d_call: TRBD1; j_call: TRBJ2-7; v_call: TRBV6-5; clone_size: few; cdr3_aa: CASRVSGTGAYEQYF; cdr3_nt: TGTGCCAGCAGGGTCTCCGGGACAGGGGCCTACGAGCAGTACTTC
d_call: NA; j_call: TRBJ2-3; v_call: TRBV7-9; clone_size: few; cdr3_aa: CASSPGDFIDTQYF; cdr3_nt: TGTGCCAGCAGCCCTGGGGACTTCATAGATACGCAGTATTTT
d_call: NA; j_call: TRBJ2-5; v_call: TRBV24-1; clone_size: NA; cdr3_aa: CATSDFVVGQYF; cdr3_nt: TGTGCCACCAGTGATTTCGTAGTGGGCCAGTACTTC
d_call: NA; j_call: TRBJ2-1; v_call: TRBV11-2; clone_size: NA; cdr3_aa: CASSLYGGTSNEQFF; cdr3_nt: TGTGCCAGCAGCTTATACGGAGGGACCTCCAATGAGCAGTTCTTC
d_call: NA; j_call: TRBJ2-5; v_call: TRBV24-1; clone_size: NA; cdr3_aa: CATSDPEGRQETQYF; cdr3_nt: TGTGCCACCAGTGACCCCGAGGGGAGGCAAGAGACCCAGTACTTC
d_call: NA; j_call: TRBJ2-1; v_call: TRBV24-1; clone_size: NA; cdr3_aa: CATSDFQAVEQFF; cdr3_nt: TGTGCCACCAGTGATTTCCAAGCTGTTGAGCAGTTCTTC
d_call: NA; j_call: TRBJ1-2; v_call: TRBV12-3/TRBV12-4; clone_size: NA; cdr3_aa: CASTGALANYGYTF; cdr3_nt: TGTGCCAGCACCGGGGCCTTAGCTAACTATGGCTACACCTTC
d_call: NA; j_call: TRBJ1-2; v_call: TRBV4-2; clone_size: NA; cdr3_aa: CASSRLSGTGDHGYTF; cdr3_nt: TGTGCCAGCAGCCGACTCTCGGGCACGGGTGACCATGGCTACACCTTC
d_call: NA; j_call: TRBJ2-5; v_call: TRBV20-1; clone_size: NA; cdr3_aa: CTAMVELVGETQYF; cdr3_nt: TGCACCGCGATGGTGGAGTTGGTTGGGGAGACCCAGTACTTC
d_call: TRBD1; j_call: TRBJ1-1; v_call: TRBV20-1; clone_size: NA; cdr3_aa: CSARRLRTGLNTEAFF; cdr3_nt: TGCAGTGCTAGACGTTTACGGACAGGGCTGAACACTGAAGCTTTCTTT
d_call: NA; j_call: TRBJ2-7; v_call: TRBV6-1; clone_size: NA; cdr3_aa: CASSESLEGGRIFSYEQYF; cdr3_nt: TGTGCCAGCAGTGAATCCCTTGAGGGGGGACGGATTTTCTCCTACGAGCAGTACTTC
d_call: NA; j_call: TRBJ1-1; v_call: TRBV25-1; clone_size: few; cdr3_aa: CASSEYGESMNTEAFF; cdr3_nt: TGTGCCAGCAGTGAATATGGAGAATCCATGAACACTGAAGCTTTCTTT